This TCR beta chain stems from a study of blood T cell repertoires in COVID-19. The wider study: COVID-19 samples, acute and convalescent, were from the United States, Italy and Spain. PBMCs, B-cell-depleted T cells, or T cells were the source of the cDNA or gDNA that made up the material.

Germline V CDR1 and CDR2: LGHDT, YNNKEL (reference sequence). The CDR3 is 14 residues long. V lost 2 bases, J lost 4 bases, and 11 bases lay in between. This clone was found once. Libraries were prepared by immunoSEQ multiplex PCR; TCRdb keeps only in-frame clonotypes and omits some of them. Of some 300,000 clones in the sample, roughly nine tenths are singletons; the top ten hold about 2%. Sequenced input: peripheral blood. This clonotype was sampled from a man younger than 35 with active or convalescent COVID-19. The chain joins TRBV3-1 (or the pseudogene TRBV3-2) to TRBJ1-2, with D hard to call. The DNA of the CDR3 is TGTGCCAGCAGCCAAACCGGACTGGGCTATGGCTACACCTTC. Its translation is CASSQTGLGYGYTF.